The 2 T cell receptor beta chains given below trace back to one sample, sequenced in a study of chemoradiotherapy in HPV16-positive cancers. The method was immunoSEQ multiplex PCR; TCRdb's version includes in-frame clones alone and lacks a portion of them. The sample includes roughly 16,000 clones, 75% to 85% of them seen just once. Sampling was carried out from a patient who underwent chemoradiotherapy. All receptors come from a human donor with HPV-associated anogenital cancer.

The rearrangement uses TRBV5-1 and TRBJ2-3; TRBD2 agrees at 8 bases. Germline assignment: CDR1 SGHRS and CDR2 YFSETQ. The CDR3 totals 15 residues. With V trimmed by 1 base and J by 5 bases, 6 bases remained unmatched. CDR3 bases: TGCGCCAGCAGCTTGCAGGTCGCGGGGGGAGATACGCAGTATTTT. It translates to CASSLQVAGGDTQYF.

V gene TRBV28 combines with J gene TRBJ1-2, with D perhaps TRBD1 (6 bases). There are 16 residues in the CDR3. The germline V and J ends were trimmed by 2 bases and 4 bases, with 17 bases remaining between them. Germline lookup yields CDR1 MDHEN and CDR2 SYDVKM. The CDR3: CASSLETGWGSYGYTF. The CDR3 DNA reads TGTGCCAGCAGTTTAGAGACAGGTTGGGGATCCTATGGCTACACCTTC.